The rows below give T cell receptor beta chains drawn from one sample of a study of T cells in Graves' hyperthyroidism and ophthalmopathy. TCRdb re-derived calls from the multiplex PCR reads in MiXCR, one entry per CDR3 protein. Among approximately 700,000 distinct CDR3 sequences listed, nearly 45% were seen once. Sequences were obtained from peripheral blood or thyroid tissue (not recorded which). These receptors all stem from an adult man with Graves' disease, either hyperthyroidism or ophthalmopathy (not recorded which). Each CDR3 is given with its conserved first and last residue.

V gene,J gene,CDR3 protein
TRBV19,TRBJ2-2,CASSQDPVGREISTGELFF
TRBV7-9,TRBJ2-7,CASSSRTGLAGYEQYF
TRBV7-9,TRBJ1-4,CTSRQGTTEKLFF
TRBV5-1,TRBJ2-2,CASSPGLAGGAGELFF
TRBV24-1,TRBJ1-2,CATSAARQGEIYGYTF
TRBV12-3/TRBV12-4,TRBJ1-5,CASSSLRGAIPQHF
TRBV7-2,TRBJ2-6,CASSPGTAGANVLTF
TRBV20-1,TRBJ2-7,CSARDLQGAVEQYF
TRBV12-3/TRBV12-4,TRBJ2-7,CASSLKAASYEQYF
TRBV2,TRBJ1-1,CASTPGTANTEAFF
TRBV7-2,TRBJ2-7,CASSSGQGPHEQYF
TRBV7-9,TRBJ2-7,CASSLAGAQGAGEQYF
TRBV7-8,TRBJ2-7,CASSRGVQRGSSYEQYF
TRBV7-2,TRBJ1-2,CASSLSSQRIDGYTF
TRBV7-3,TRBJ1-1,CASSLGPPGSEAFF